A single sample is the source of the 25 T cell receptor beta chains below, sequenced in a study of T cell changes during pregnancy in multiple sclerosis. Data came from immunoSEQ multiplex PCR; TCRdb stores just in-frame clones and leaves some out. Of about 92,000 clones in the sample, 92% were seen once. Material: peripheral blood, obtained in the first trimester of pregnancy. The receptors originated from a female donor with multiple sclerosis, enrolled in a pregnancy study.

The chain links TRBV5-1 to TRBJ2-7; 11 bases fit TRBD1. The V and J ends lost 5 bases and 6 bases, in that order; junction bases with no gene match: 7. CDR1 is SGHRS and CDR2 is YFSETQ in the germline V gene. The CDR3 loop spans 14 amino acids. The CDR3 DNA is TGCGCCAGCAGACCAGGACAGGGGGCGGCCGAGCAGTACTTC. Residues: CASRPGQGAAEQYF.

This sequence joins TRBV11-2 and TRBJ1-4; 7 nucleotides match TRBD1. The V and J ends lost 1 base and 4 bases, in that order; junction bases with no gene match: 3. This CDR3 contains 15 residues. Germline CDR1 is SGHAT and CDR2 is FQNNGV. The CDR3 sequence is CASSLGDSSNEKLFF. The CDR3, as DNA: TGTGCCAGCAGCTTAGGGGACAGTAGTAATGAAAAACTGTTTTTT.

The V call is TRBV6-1, the J call TRBJ2-1, with 11 bases matching TRBD2. This CDR3 region has 13 residues. V shed 6 bases and J 8 bases; nucleotides not matched to a gene: 3. CDR1 is MNHNS and CDR2 is SASEGT in the germline V gene. The CDR3 spells CASRLAGGDEQFF. CDR3 sequence (DNA): TGTGCCAGCAGGCTAGCGGGAGGTGATGAGCAGTTCTTC.

The gene calls are TRBV11-2 and TRBJ2-2; D remains unclear. Trimming removed 2 bases at V and 6 bases at J, with 4 bases between. The germline CDR1 and CDR2 sequences are SGHAT and FQNNGV. The CDR3 is 12 amino acids. The CDR3 region is CASSLPAGELFF. The CDR3 region has the DNA TGTGCCAGCAGCTTACCGGCCGGGGAGCTGTTTTTT.

The rearrangement links TRBV4-2 to TRBJ2-4; 9 nucleotides match TRBD2. V gave up 3 bases and J gave up 7 bases; unmatched junction bases: 10. In germline, CDR1 is LGHNA, CDR2 YNFKEQ. The CDR3 contains 16 residues. The CDR3 coding sequence is TGTGCCAGCAGCCATGATAGCGGGAGCCTCGGGAACATTCAGTACTTC. Translated: CASSHDSGSLGNIQYF.

The chain recombines TRBV29-1 with TRBJ2-7, with 10 bases fitting TRBD1. Germline CDR1 SQVTM, CDR2 ANQGSEA. This CDR3 is built from 13 residues. The trim removed 5 bases at V and 5 bases at J, leaving 6 bases unmatched. CDR3 residues: CSVRTGGIDEQYF. The CDR3 DNA follows: TGCAGCGTTAGGACAGGGGGTATTGACGAGCAGTACTTC.

This chain joins TRBV2 and TRBJ2-7; 13 bases match TRBD2. The CDR3 sequence is 14 residues long. Trimming cost V 8 bases and J 5 bases; bases outside gene matches: 6. Germline V gene lookup returns CDR1 SNHLY and CDR2 FYNNEI. The CDR3 protein is CASCGLAGAHEQYF. DNA for the CDR3: TGTGCCAGCTGCGGACTAGCGGGAGCCCACGAGCAGTACTTC.

The J gene is TRBJ1-4, the V gene TRBV7-9; tentative D call: TRBD1 (5 bases). This CDR3 contains 16 residues. V gave up 1 base and J gave up 7 bases, with 16 bases separating them. CDR1 and CDR2 (germline): SEHNR, FQNEAQ (reference sequence). CDR3 DNA: TGTGCCAGCAGCTTAGTAAGTGGGACTGTGCGTGAAAAACTGTTTTTT. It specifies CASSLVSGTVREKLFF. The variable domain in full, with the rest retrieved from reference TRBV7-9 and TRBJ1-4, is DTGVSQNPRHKITKRGQNVTFRCDPISEHNRLYWYRQTLGQGPEFLTYFQNEAQLEKSRLLSDRFSAERPKGSFSTLEIQRTEQGDSAMYLCASSLVSGTVREKLFFGSGTQLSVL.

The rearrangement links TRBV9 to TRBJ2-1, with 9 bases aligning to TRBD2. The length of the CDR3 is 15 residues. In germline, CDR1 is SGDLS, CDR2 YYNGEE. V trimming: 7 bases; J trimming: 3 bases; junction bases outside the gene matches: 8. The CDR3 nucleotides are TGTGCCAGCGCCCCGTCTAGCGGGGTCTACAATGAGCAGTTCTTC. Protein: CASAPSSGVYNEQFF.

The chain carries TRBV9 and TRBJ2-7; 9 bases line up with TRBD2. The CDR3 is 15 residues long. The germline gives CDR1 SGDLS, CDR2 YYNGEE. V shed 0 bases, J shed 7 bases, and the junction held 8 bases outside the gene matches. The CDR3 nucleotides are TGTGCCAGCAGCGTAGGGTCTAGCGGGGTTAGGGAGCAGTACTTC. Protein: CASSVGSSGVREQYF.

The chain links TRBV9 to TRBJ1-2; D remains ambiguous. This CDR3 contains 14 residues. The germline V gene encodes CDR1 SGDLS and CDR2 YYNGEE. Trimming removed 0 bases at V and 1 base at J, with 7 bases between. DNA for the CDR3: TGTGCCAGCAGCGTAGGGCGGAGTAACTATGGCTACACCTTC. Translation gives CASSVGRSNYGYTF.

The chain is built from TRBV9 and TRBJ2-7; D unresolved. Trimming shortened V by 0 bases and J by 4 bases, and 11 bases separated the two germline ends. From germline, CDR1 is SGDLS and CDR2 YYNGEE. The CDR3 loop spans 14 amino acids. CDR3 DNA sequence: TGTGCCAGCAGCGTAGACCCATGGGCTTACGAGCAGTACTTC. Protein: CASSVDPWAYEQYF.

V and J are TRBV5-8 and TRBJ2-7; TRBD1 is a possible D gene (5 bases). Trimming left V 1 base short and J 5 bases short, with 16 bases between. This CDR3 contains 15 residues. Germline loops: CDR1 SGHTS, CDR2 YDEGEE. CDR3: CASSLFRAGSDEQYF. The DNA for the CDR3 is TGTGCCAGCAGCTTGTTTCGAGCAGGGTCCGACGAGCAGTACTTC.

This rearrangement joins TRBV30 to TRBJ1-5; no definite D call. The CDR3 has 13 residues. The V end lost 0 bases, the J end lost 1 base, and 4 bases lay between the germline ends. Germline V gene data show CDR1 as GTSNPN and CDR2 as SVGIG (reference sequence). The CDR3 here is CAWSVSSNQPQHF. Written as DNA, the CDR3 is TGTGCCTGGAGTGTATCAAGCAATCAGCCCCAGCATTTT.

Only a few counts were recorded for this clone. At the DNA level, this CDR3 is encoded by other sequences in the same sample as well. J is TRBJ1-3 and V is TRBV30; possible D gene TRBD1, 5 bases. CDR3 size: 12 residues. Germline assignment: CDR1 GTSNPN and CDR2 SVGIG (reference sequence). Trimming left V 1 base short and J 4 bases short, with 5 bases between. The CDR3 protein is CAWSAGGNTIYF. In nucleotides, the CDR3 is TGTGCCTGGAGTGCAGGGGGAAACACCATATATTTT.

The CDR3 bases are TGCAGCGTTGAAGATCCTATGGACAGGGGGCATGTCACAGATACGCAGTATTTT. The encoded protein is CSVEDPMDRGHVTDTQYF. The chain employs TRBV29-1 and TRBJ2-3, with 11 bases lining up with TRBD1. This CDR3 is 18 amino acids long. CDR1 and CDR2 (germline): SQVTM, ANQGSEA. Trimming took 0 bases from V and 2 from J; bases not matched to a gene: 10.

This clone was seen a few times. The CDR3 loop is CASTIDSYGYTF. The CDR3, as DNA: TGTGCCAGTACCATAGACAGCTATGGCTACACCTTC. This chain links TRBV19 with TRBJ1-2; D may be TRBD1 (5 bases). Germline V lookup: CDR1 LNHDA, CDR2 SQIVND (reference sequence). The CDR3 runs to 12 residues. The germline V and J ends were trimmed by 7 bases and 4 bases, with 10 bases remaining between them.

The chain joins TRBV7-8 to TRBJ2-7; D uncertain. The length of the CDR3 is 12 residues. Per germline, CDR1 SGHVS and CDR2 FQNEAQ. Trimming left V 5 bases short and J 0 bases short, with 5 bases between. The CDR3 sequence: CASSEVSYEQYF. CDR3 in DNA: TGTGCCAGCAGCGAGGTCTCCTACGAGCAGTACTTC.

This chain connects TRBV15 to TRBJ2-7, with a weak D call TRBD1 (7 bases). Deletions cut 1 base from V and 4 bases from J, with 11 bases between. The CDR3 loop spans 14 amino acids. Germline loops: CDR1 LNHNV, CDR2 YYDKDF (reference sequence). The chain's CDR3 is CATSRGQGGYEQYF. CDR3 in DNA: TGTGCCACCAGCAGAGGACAGGGAGGTTACGAGCAGTACTTC.

The CDR3 protein is CASSLLAQWGDTQYF. The DNA for the CDR3 is TGTGCCAGCAGCTTACTAGCTCAATGGGGAGATACGCAGTATTTT. V gene TRBV5-4 combines with J gene TRBJ2-3; D is perhaps TRBD2 (6 bases). Trimming cost V 2 bases and J 5 bases, with 15 bases left between them. Germline CDR1 reads SGHNT; CDR2 reads YYREEE (reference sequence). This CDR3 has 15 amino acids.

This clone was detected only once. V usage is TRBV5-1 and J usage is TRBJ2-7, with D perhaps matching TRBD2 (6 bases). Germline lookup yields CDR1 SGHRS and CDR2 YFSETQ. This CDR3 has 15 amino acids. Trimming pared 4 bases from V and 0 bases from J, leaving 14 bases between. The CDR3 loop reads CASSPGTQSSYEQYF. The CDR3 DNA sequence: TGCGCCAGCAGCCCGGGGACTCAGAGCTCCTACGAGCAGTACTTC.

The chain is built from TRBV28 and TRBJ2-3; tentatively, D is TRBD1 (5 bases). The CDR3 has 16 amino acids. Per germline, CDR1 MDHEN and CDR2 SYDVKM. With 1 base removed from V and 0 bases from J, the gap between germline ends came to 11 bases. Here the CDR3 DNA reads TGTGCCAGCAGTTTATATTCAGGGTTAAGCACAGATACGCAGTATTTT. It specifies CASSLYSGLSTDTQYF.

The J gene is TRBJ1-1, the V gene TRBV28; maybe TRBD1 (5 bases). Germline CDR1 is MDHEN and CDR2 is SYDVKM. The CDR3 runs 11 residues. The CDR3 reads CGSRGVTEAFF. CDR3 coding DNA: TGTGGATCCCGGGGGGTCACTGAAGCTTTCTTT.

The chain uses TRBV19 and TRBJ1-2; TRBD1 is a possible D gene (6 bases). The CDR3 is 16 residues long. V was clipped by 2 bases and J by 3 bases, with 16 bases between them. CDR1 is LNHDA, CDR2 SQIVND, per germline (reference sequence). CDR3 amino acids: CASSITGTPPYYGYTF. The CDR3, as DNA: TGTGCCAGTAGTATAACCGGGACACCTCCTTACTATGGCTACACCTTC.

This clone showed up just once. V gene TRBV5-5 combines with J gene TRBJ2-6; 12 positions match TRBD2. The V and J ends lost 5 bases and 0 bases, in that order; junction bases with no gene match: 9. Germline-derived CDR1 and CDR2 are SGHKS and YYEKEE (reference sequence). The CDR3 contains 19 residues. Here the CDR3 DNA reads TGTGCCAGCAGTTCCCTAGCGGGAGGGGCGAGCTCTGGGGCCAACGTCCTGACTTTC. As protein: CASSSLAGGASSGANVLTF. Based on the CDR3 plus reference TRBV5-5 and TRBJ2-6, the full variable domain is DAGVTQSPTHLIKTRGQQVTLRCSPISGHKSVSWYQQVLGQGPQFIFQYYEKEERGRGNFPDRFSARQFPNYSSELNVNALLLGDSALYLCASSSLAGGASSGANVLTFGAGSRLTVL.